This T cell receptor beta chain emerged from a study of beta chain features in type 1 diabetes. Study-level points and caveats: Type 1 diabetes patients showed a moderate but significant shortening of TCRB CDR3s in all four CD4+ subsets.

This clone was found a few times. Its target is unknown. The junction and the germline gene differ at one end; a read error may be behind it. The CDR3 covers 12 residues. Germline loops: CDR1 SNHLY, CDR2 FYNNEI. Expressed TCRB transcripts were sequenced because the entire RNA isolate underwent reverse transcription. Generated by immunoSEQ multiplex PCR, the TCRdb table keeps only in-frame clones and is missing some. The table lists around 250,000 clones, approximately 14% of them singletons, with roughly 0.02% in the top ten. The TCR originated in a man aged 25 to 45 with type 1 diabetes. Sequencing input: naive CD4+ T cells from blood. This sequence joins TRBV2 and TRBJ1-5; D remains ambiguous. In DNA, the CDR3 is TGTGCCAGCAGCAGTAGCGATCAGCCCCAGCATTTT. Translation gives CASSSSDQPQHF.